The entry below gives a single TCR beta chain sequence along with its context. This clonotype turned up a few times. Its antigen remains unidentified. No qualities accompany the bases; no much larger clone lies one base away. Libraries were prepared through 5' RACE. Sequencing was performed on an Illumina HiSeq 2000. A universal primer binding site was introduced by template switching, and a unique molecular identifier was present in the final cDNA, enabling accurate counting of TCR cDNA molecules. Specific primers in the conserved constant-segment region were used to synthesize first-strand cDNA for the TCR alpha and beta chains. To control for contamination, each cDNA library was double barcoded with a SMART-Mk sample barcode plus Illumina barcodes. TruSeq adapter sequences along with Illumina sample barcodes were introduced in two successive PCR steps. Sequencing of the TCR alpha and beta cDNA libraries was done on the Illumina HiSeq platform using custom primers. Per the source publication's procedure: MiGEC processed the raw reads to extract unique molecular identifiers, while MiXCR was used to determine the CDR3 positions. Recombination models were inferred per individual with the repgenHMM and IGoR tools using an EM algorithm. Shared clonotypes were analyzed with the tcR package in R, and sharing was normalized by the product of cloneset sizes. To study raw recombination free of thymic and clonal selection effects, out-of-frame nonproductive sequences were analyzed. Clones were called with MiXCR by TCRdb after fastp trimmed the public reads at Q25, and only in-frame beta chains were retained. Rows matching on CDR3 protein sequence are summarized as one entry with the most common DNA and genes. The V and J calls and clone size are TCRdb's, not the authors'. The sample table shows about 570,000 distinct CDR3 sequences, and more than 9% are seen once. The ten largest clones capture under 3.5% of the sample.

The entry originates in a study of identical twins (dated by TCRdb to the mid-2010s). Background for the entire study: To test whether fetal clonotypes persist, this study deep-sequenced TCR alpha and beta repertoires from monozygotic twins, from unrelated adults of various ages, and from cord blood. To rule out contamination, replicate twin experiments were performed at different times with different library preparation protocols. Results the study describes overall, beyond this receptor: Invariant T cells such as MAIT and iNKT could partly confound zero-insertion analyses, although diverse VJ usage argued against such confounding for most clonotypes. A weaker excess of twin sharing was found in beta out-of-frame sequences because the signal-to-noise ratio was lowered by fewer shared sequences. Compared with coincidental sharing between unrelated individuals, out-of-frame TCR alpha sequences shared between twins had an excess of sequences with low generation probability. Because the same donors could not be followed over many years, the conclusions depended on cross-sectional statistical analysis. In monozygotic twins, recombination models systematically underestimated out-of-frame TCR alpha sharing, but the models matched the sharing seen between unrelated individuals. Fewer insertions were carried by abundant cord blood beta clonotypes, a similar but weaker trend appeared in young adult naive repertoires, and no such trend appeared in memory repertoires.

All donors were healthy Caucasians. The twin cohort consisted of three pairs of female monozygotic twins, all aged 18 to 29 years. RNA for TCR libraries was isolated from peripheral blood mononuclear cells. Inclusive of the bounding cysteine and phenylalanine, the CDR3 is 13 residues long. Only the CDR3 part of the read is kept: 39 bases, read in frame from the first base. V ends up 7 bases short and J 4 bases short, with an unmatched junction base count of 5. CDR1 and CDR2 were assigned from the germline V gene (reference sequence) as SGHAT and FQDESV. These data were also reused for a study on yellow fever vaccine responses in identical twins. The second investigation adds: The T cell response to vaccination in identical twins was reported by the authors to appear partly convergent and partly personalized. In the study, vaccine-responding T cell clones were precisely tracked in identical twins.

The source is a woman aged 18-30 years in good health. The chain couples TRBV11-1 to TRBJ1-1, and 8 junction bases match TRBD1. The sequenced sample consisted of PBMCs. At the DNA level, the sequence is TGTGCCAGCAAGGACAGGGTATCCACTGAAGCTTTCTTT. The translation is CASKDRVSTEAFF.